The subject of this entry is one T cell receptor beta chain. The clone's antigen remains unknown. No quality values exist for individual bases; no much larger clone is one base distant. These data originate in a study of T cell changes during pregnancy in multiple sclerosis (dated 2019 in TCRdb). Regarding the study in general: The study looked at changes in the T cell repertoire across pregnancy in women with multiple sclerosis.

Libraries were built with the immunoSEQ multiplex PCR assay. TCRdb's version of the immuneACCESS table is confined to in-frame rearrangements and falls short of the full clone set. An unresolved V gene accounts for under half of the shortfall where checked; the remainder is of unknown origin. The sample has 75,000 to 95,000 clones on record, 85% to 95% of them singletons. Approximately 0.9% of the sample goes to the ten largest clones. CDR1 and CDR2 are drawn from the germline V gene (reference sequence): LNHDA, SQIVND. The CDR3 runs 16 amino acids, cysteine and phenylalanine included. Only the CDR3 part of the read is kept: 48 bases, read in frame from the first base. Germline trimming: 4 bases from V, 0 bases from J; junction bases outside gene matches: 3.

The sequencing used peripheral blood, collected before pregnancy. The origin of this receptor is a female donor with multiple sclerosis, enrolled in a pregnancy study. The V and J genes are TRBV19 and TRBJ1-5; TRBD1 agrees with 10 junctional bases. The CDR3 region: CASSKRTGGSNQPQHF. At the DNA level, the sequence is TGTGCCAGTAGTAAAAGGACAGGGGGTAGCAATCAGCCCCAGCATTTT.